The 5 T cell receptor beta chains in this list originate from one sample, sequenced in a study of blood T cell repertoires in COVID-19. TCRdb keeps only in-frame clones here, not all; method: immunoSEQ multiplex PCR. The sample lists approximately 200,000 clones; less than 85% were seen once. Sequencing was carried out using PBMCs or T cells enriched from blood (not recorded which). The receptor source for this set is a man aged 40-50 years who had recovered from COVID-19.

The V gene is TRBV18, the J gene TRBJ2-1; the match to TRBD1 covers 11 bases. Looked up from germline, CDR1 is KGHSH and CDR2 is LQKENI. The CDR3 spans 15 residues. J gave up 5 bases and V 6 bases, and 6 bases lay outside the gene matches. DNA for the CDR3: TGTGCCAGCTCCCCCGGGACAGGGGGAAACAATGAGCAGTTCTTC. This gives the protein CASSPGTGGNNEQFF.

The gene calls are TRBV5-1 and TRBJ2-3, with a possible D match to TRBD1 (6 bases). From germline, CDR1 is SGHRS and CDR2 YFSETQ. The CDR3 sequence is 15 residues long. V was cut by 0 bases and J by 4 bases, with 12 bases left in between. The CDR3 DNA reads TGCGCCAGCAGCTTGGTAGGGGGATCTTCAGATACGCAGTATTTT. It encodes CASSLVGGSSDTQYF.

The gene calls are TRBV5-4 and TRBJ1-2, with 7 bases identical to TRBD1. Germline V gene sequence: CDR1 SGHNT, CDR2 YYREEE (reference sequence). This CDR3 region has 13 residues. The J segment lost 1 base and the V segment lost 5 bases, leaving 2 bases of the junction unmatched. This CDR3 reads CASSRDSNYGYTF. CDR3 nucleotides: TGTGCCAGCAGTAGGGACAGTAACTATGGCTACACCTTC.

The V gene is TRBV6-5, the J gene TRBJ1-5; D unclear. Germline CDR1 and CDR2: MNHEY and SVGAGI. This CDR3 has 13 amino acids. V lost 6 bases to trimming and J lost 0 bases, with 6 bases between them. This chain's CDR3 is CASRQYSNQPQHF. The CDR3 DNA follows: TGTGCCAGCAGACAGTATAGCAATCAGCCCCAGCATTTT.

The chain has TRBV29-1 and TRBJ2-7; TRBD1 might be the D (5 bases). Trimming shortened V by 2 bases and J by 3 bases, and 11 bases separated the two germline ends. CDR3 length: 13 amino acids. Looked up from germline, CDR1 is SQVTM and CDR2 is ANQGSEA. The CDR3 DNA reads as TGCAGCGTTGAAAGTGAAGGGGACTACGAGCAGTACTTC. It translates to CSVESEGDYEQYF.